This T cell receptor (beta chain) was retrieved from a study of neoadjuvant anti-PD-1 for oral cavity cancer. Study observations and caveats: Each response group had just a few patients in TCR analyses. Post-nivolumab, blood T cell clonality was significantly elevated in non-responders.

A word on this clone: Its antigen remains unknown.

Most PBMC samples had 480 ng input DNA in six replicates. Clones were read by immunoSEQ multiplex PCR, and TCRdb kept only the in-frame ones, dropping some. Of under 15,000 clones in the sample, roughly 70% were seen once. Germline V gene data show CDR1 as MNHNS and CDR2 as SASEGT. The CDR3 sequence is 18 residues long. Trimming cost V 0 bases and J 5 bases; bases outside gene matches: 10. Noted time point: after neoadjuvant nivolumab, at surgical resection. Source: PBMCs, taken after nivolumab (anti-PD-1) treatment. This chain uses TRBV6-1 with TRBJ2-1; 10 nucleotides align to TRBD1. This TCR was recovered from a person between 40 and 85 years old with oral cavity squamous cell carcinoma. CDR3 region: CASSEAPVFGTGDNEQFF. In nucleotides, the CDR3 is TGTGCCAGCAGTGAAGCTCCGGTTTTCGGGACAGGGGACAATGAGCAGTTCTTC.